Listed here is a single TCR beta chain. Its antigen is not identified. These data are taken from a study of radiation and T cells in renal cell carcinoma. The study, taken as a whole, reports: From baseline, blood top tumor clonotypes peaked at 2 weeks post-radiation. Without pretreatment biopsies, baseline tumor clonotype presence was undetermined.

Germline-derived CDR1 and CDR2 are SGDLS and YYNGEE. The V and J ends lost 5 bases and 0 bases respectively, with 10 bases between them. This CDR3 has 14 residues. Sequencing used immunoSEQ multiplex PCR; TCRdb keeps in-frame clones, though not all of them. The sample lists about 140,000 clones, approximately 87% occurring once. Time point given: baseline pretreatment blood. The treatment: 15 Gy SBRT to primary tumor, nephrectomy 4 weeks later. Serial blood draws occurred at baseline and 2 and 4 weeks post-SBRT. The J gene is TRBJ2-3, the V gene TRBV9; maybe TRBD1 (5 bases). The starting material was blood, obtained from a patient whose treatment included radiotherapy and nephrectomy. The sequence was collected from a woman between 45 and 65 years old with renal cell carcinoma. CDR3 bases: TGTGCCAGCAGGGACGACAGAAGCACAGATACGCAGTATTTT. Encoded protein: CASRDDRSTDTQYF.